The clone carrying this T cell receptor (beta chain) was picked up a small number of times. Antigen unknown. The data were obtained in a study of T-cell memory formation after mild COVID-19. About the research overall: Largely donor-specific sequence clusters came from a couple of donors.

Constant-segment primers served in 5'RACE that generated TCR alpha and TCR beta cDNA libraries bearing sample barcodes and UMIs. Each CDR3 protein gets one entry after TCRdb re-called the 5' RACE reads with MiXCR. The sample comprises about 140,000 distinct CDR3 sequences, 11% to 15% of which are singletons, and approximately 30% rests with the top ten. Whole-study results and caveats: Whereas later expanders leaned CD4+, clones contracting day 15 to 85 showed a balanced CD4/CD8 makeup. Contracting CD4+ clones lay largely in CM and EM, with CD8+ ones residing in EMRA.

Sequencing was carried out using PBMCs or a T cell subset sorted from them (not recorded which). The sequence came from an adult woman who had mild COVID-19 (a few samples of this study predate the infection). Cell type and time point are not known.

The CDR3 region is CASSYSSTSGTYEQYF. CDR3 nucleotides: TGTGCCAGCAGTTACTCTTCGACTAGCGGAACTTACGAGCAGTACTTC. The V and J genes are TRBV6-2 or TRBV6-3 and TRBJ2-7, with 9 bases that match TRBD2. CDR1 is MNHEY, CDR2 SVGEGT, per germline. Unmatched junction bases numbered 7, after V lost 0 bases and J lost 4 bases. This CDR3 contains 16 residues.